This T cell receptor beta chain was recorded in a study of blood T cell repertoires in COVID-19. Turning to the study itself: Researchers got acute and convalescent COVID-19 samples from the United States, Italy and Spain. In each case, the material was cDNA or gDNA derived from T cells, B-cell-depleted T cells, or PBMCs.

This clone was recorded only once. The CDR3 consists of 15 residues. Trimming removed 3 bases at V and 3 bases at J, with 13 bases between. CDR1 and CDR2 (germline): SGDLS, YYNGEE. Original data processing: How many nucleated cells were present was estimated from reference gene primer amplification. Here immunoSEQ multiplex PCR was the method, and the copy in TCRdb shows in-frame clones only, minus some. Clone size and the V and J calls come from that table; the DNA yielded D and trimming. The sample lists roughly 170,000 clones, roughly 80% occurring once. The V and J genes are TRBV9 and TRBJ2-1; D perhaps matches TRBD1 (5 bases). The receptor was isolated from a woman aged 40 to 50 with acute COVID-19. Sequenced material: PBMCs or T cells enriched from blood (not recorded which). The CDR3 here is CASSEGSQDYNEQFF. The CDR3 DNA is TGTGCCAGCAGCGAGGGATCACAGGACTACAATGAGCAGTTCTTC.